Shown below are 31 T cell receptor beta chains from a single sample sequenced in a study of T cell responses to AZD1222 COVID-19 vaccine (dated by TCRdb to about 2021). The method behind the library was the immunoSEQ multiplex PCR assay. The immuneACCESS repertoire file appears here via TCRdb, limited to in-frame rearrangements. These files lack a portion of the clones; in checked studies, under half of the deficit traces to unresolved V genes, and the cause of the others is not known. The sample table records 90,000 to 150,000 clones; about 90% of these occur just once. 8.4% of the sample belongs to the ten largest clones. The time point label, read with the paper, signifies: baseline before first vaccination. The sample was peripheral blood, taken on day 0 of AZD1222 vaccination. The source of these receptors is an adult in good health.

This clone was found a few times. V and J are TRBV9 and TRBJ2-1; no reliable D call. V dropped 0 bases and J dropped 6 bases, with 10 bases sitting between them. Germline V gene data show CDR1 as SGDLS and CDR2 as YYNGEE. The CDR3 spans 14 residues. The CDR3 DNA reads TGTGCCAGCAGCGTAGTCTCGACACCCAATGAGCAGTTCTTC. It specifies CASSVVSTPNEQFF.

The chain links TRBV20-1 to TRBJ2-7; D is uncertain. The CDR3 has 11 residues. V was cut by 6 bases and J by 4 bases, with 10 bases left in between. Per the germline V gene, CDR1 is DFQATT and CDR2 is SNEGSKA (reference sequence). The CDR3 here is CSASVTYEQYF. Written as DNA, the CDR3 is TGCAGTGCCTCGGTGACGTACGAGCAGTACTTC.

The CDR3 region has the DNA TGTGCCAGCAGCTTAAGGTTCCGACAGGGTGCCGAGCAGTACTTC. Translating gives CASSLRFRQGAEQYF. The rearrangement joins TRBV5-4 to TRBJ2-7; 7 bases are shared with TRBD1. V shed 2 bases and J 6 bases; nucleotides not matched to a gene: 11. Per the germline V gene, CDR1 is SGHNT and CDR2 is YYREEE (reference sequence). This CDR3 has 15 amino acids.

The CDR3 here is CASSELPAPSNQPQHF. As DNA, the CDR3 is TGTGCCAGCAGTGAACTCCCGGCACCTAGCAATCAGCCCCAGCATTTT. The V and J genes are TRBV6-1 and TRBJ1-5; no clear D. CDR3 length equals 16 residues. Trimming removed 2 bases from V and 0 bases from J, with 11 bases in between. CDR1 is MNHNS and CDR2 is SASEGT in the germline V gene.

In this sample, this clone turned up a few times. This rearrangement joins TRBV10-1 to TRBJ1-2; maybe TRBD1 (5 bases). The CDR3 runs 14 residues. The germline gives CDR1 WNHNN, CDR2 SYGVQD (reference sequence). With 7 bases removed from V and 1 base from J, the gap between germline ends came to 13 bases. The DNA for the CDR3 is TGCGCCAGCAATACCGGGACCGATAACTATGGCTACACCTTC. The encoded protein is CASNTGTDNYGYTF.

The chain links TRBV7-3 to TRBJ2-2; 10 nucleotides line up with TRBD1. After removal of 5 bases from V and 10 bases from J, the junction contained 13 bases not matched to a gene. The CDR3 runs to 16 residues. Germline V gives CDR1 SGHTA, CDR2 FQGTGA. The CDR3 DNA reads TGTGCCAGCAGCCCCCGGGACAGGGGACTACCGGCGGAGCTGTTTTTT. It translates to CASSPRDRGLPAELFF.

The genes are TRBV11-3 and TRBJ1-1; D possibly corresponds to TRBD1 (5 bases). Trimming cost V 4 bases and J 0 bases, with 12 bases left between them. The CDR3 covers 15 residues. The germline CDR1 and CDR2 sequences are SGHNT and YENEEA. CDR3: CASSSFGHLNTEAFF. The CDR3 DNA follows: TGTGCCAGCAGCTCCTTCGGACACTTGAACACTGAAGCTTTCTTT.

The rearrangement joins TRBV18 to TRBJ1-1; D not resolved. The V gene lost 2 bases and the J gene lost 0 bases, with 7 bases spanning the gap. CDR1 KGHSH and CDR2 LQKENI come from the germline V gene. The CDR3 contains 14 residues. The CDR3 DNA sequence: TGTGCCAGCTCACCAGGGAACATGAACACTGAAGCTTTCTTT. This sequence encodes CASSPGNMNTEAFF.

This clone was seen just once. The V call is TRBV4-1, the J call TRBJ1-5; maybe TRBD1 (5 bases). Germline V lookup: CDR1 MGHRA, CDR2 YSYEKL. This CDR3 is 15 amino acids long. Between the trimmed V and J ends, which lost 1 base and 8 bases, there was a span of 15 bases. CDR3 sequence: CASSQGRSGGEPQHF. Written as DNA, the CDR3 is TGCGCCAGCAGCCAAGGCCGGTCGGGGGGGGAGCCCCAGCATTTT.

V usage is TRBV3-1 (or the pseudogene TRBV3-2) and J usage is TRBJ2-7; D ambiguous. Between the trimmed V and J ends, which lost 1 base and 2 bases, there was a span of 9 bases. CDR3 length: 14 residues. Germline V gives CDR1 LGHDT, CDR2 YNNKEL (reference sequence). The CDR3 bases are TGTGCCAGCAGCCAAGGCTTAGTAACCTACGAGCAGTACTTC. Translating it yields CASSQGLVTYEQYF.

This chain uses TRBV13 with TRBJ1-2; D ambiguous. The ends were cut back, 1 base at V and 8 bases at J, with 14 bases in the middle. This CDR3 contains 14 residues. Per germline, CDR1 PRHDT and CDR2 FYEKMQ (reference sequence). The CDR3 region has the DNA TGTGCCAGCAGCTTAGTAGGCAATCCTGGGGGCTACACCTTC. This sequence encodes CASSLVGNPGGYTF.

The chain uses TRBV5-1 and TRBJ2-5, with 8 bases aligning to TRBD1. CDR1 and CDR2 (germline): SGHRS, YFSETQ. This CDR3 region has 15 residues. The junction had 9 bases not matched to a gene; V was cut back by 3 bases and J by 5 bases. The DNA for the CDR3 is TGCGCCAGCAGCTCCCCCGGGACAGGAGGCGAGACCCAGTACTTC. This gives the protein CASSSPGTGGETQYF.

The chain recombines TRBV15 with TRBJ1-4, with D possibly matching TRBD1 (6 bases). This CDR3 comprises 17 residues. From germline, CDR1 is LNHNV and CDR2 YYDKDF (reference sequence). V dropped 3 bases and J dropped 7 bases, with 21 bases sitting between them. CDR3 bases: TGTGCCACCAGCAGGTCGAGGACGACAGGAGTAGGTGAAAAACTGTTTTTT. It yields the protein CATSRSRTTGVGEKLFF.

The chain combines TRBV28 with TRBJ2-7; tentative D call: TRBD1 (6 bases). The CDR3 has 11 amino acids. Germline assignment: CDR1 MDHEN and CDR2 SYDVKM. Trimming shortened V by 11 bases and J by 5 bases, and 13 bases separated the two germline ends. In nucleotides, the CDR3 is TGTGCCGTGGACAGAGGCCACGAGCAGTACTTC. Translating gives CAVDRGHEQYF.

V usage is TRBV28 and J usage is TRBJ1-3; no firm D call. This CDR3 has 15 amino acids. Looked up from germline, CDR1 is MDHEN and CDR2 is SYDVKM. Deletions cut 2 bases from V and 0 bases from J, with 8 bases between. CDR3 residues: CASSLLRISGNTIYF. Here the CDR3 DNA reads TGTGCCAGCAGTTTACTCCGGATCTCTGGAAACACCATATATTTT.

In its sample, this clone was seen once. The gene calls are TRBV18 and TRBJ1-2, with D perhaps TRBD1 (6 bases). The CDR3 loop spans 13 amino acids. The V and J ends lost 4 bases and 2 bases respectively, with 8 bases between them. Germline CDR1 and CDR2: KGHSH and LQKENI. CDR3 residues: CASSQGENYGYTF. The CDR3 DNA is TGTGCCAGCTCACAGGGGGAGAACTATGGCTACACCTTC.

The rearrangement uses TRBV6-5 and TRBJ1-2; TRBD1 aligns across 8 bases. The CDR3 loop spans 13 amino acids. J lost 2 bases, V lost 7 bases, and 3 bases had no gene match. CDR1 and CDR2 from the germline V gene are MNHEY and SVGAGI. CDR3 loop: CASTQGANYGYTF. The CDR3 DNA follows: TGTGCCAGCACCCAGGGGGCGAACTATGGCTACACCTTC.

The chain carries TRBV11-3 and TRBJ1-1; D is uncertain. Germline assignment: CDR1 SGHNT and CDR2 YENEEA. Trimming cost V 3 bases and J 0 bases, with 5 bases left between them. The CDR3 covers 13 residues. CDR3 bases: TGTGCCAGCAGCTTCAACATGAACACTGAAGCTTTCTTT. This translates into CASSFNMNTEAFF.

V gene TRBV19 combines with J gene TRBJ2-7; TRBD2 matches 11 bases. J gave up 2 bases and V 5 bases, and 2 bases lay outside the gene matches. CDR3 length: 14 amino acids. Germline loops: CDR1 LNHDA, CDR2 SQIVND (reference sequence). The CDR3 bases are TGTGCCAGTAGTGAACTAGCGGGAGCCTACGAGCAGTACTTC. As protein: CASSELAGAYEQYF.

This chain links TRBV27 with TRBJ1-3, with TRBD1 matching 8 bases. This CDR3 is built from 19 residues. V was clipped by 0 bases and J by 0 bases; unmatched bases: 10. CDR1 MNHEY and CDR2 SMNVEV come from the germline V gene (reference sequence). CDR3 DNA: TGTGCCAGCAGTTTATCTTTCCCGGACAGGGCCAGCTCTGGAAACACCATATATTTT. Its protein is CASSLSFPDRASSGNTIYF.

This chain connects TRBV7-9 to TRBJ1-2; D possibly corresponds to TRBD1 (5 bases). There are 12 residues in the CDR3. The ends were cut back, 8 bases at V and 5 bases at J, with 12 bases in the middle. Germline V CDR1 and CDR2: SEHNR, FQNEAQ (reference sequence). This chain's CDR3 is CASDGGVYGYTF. The CDR3 coding sequence is TGTGCCAGCGACGGGGGGGTTTATGGCTACACCTTC.

The chain is built from TRBV7-2 and TRBJ2-4; 9 bases are shared with TRBD1. With V trimmed by 5 bases and J by 1 base, 6 bases remained unmatched. The CDR3 is 16 residues long. Germline lookup yields CDR1 SGHTA and CDR2 FQGNSA. The CDR3 region has the DNA TGTGCCAGCAGCCCGGACAGGGGACGGGCCAAAAACATTCAGTACTTC. It translates to CASSPDRGRAKNIQYF. The full variable domain, its missing parts supplied by reference TRBV7-2 and TRBJ2-4, is GAGVSQSPSNKVTEKGKDVELRCDPISGHTALYWYRQSLGQGLEFLIYFQGNSAPDKSGLPSDRFSAERTGGSVSTLTIQRTQQEDSAVYLCASSPDRGRAKNIQYFGAGTRLSVL.

The chain employs TRBV18 and TRBJ1-2; weak D call: TRBD1 (5 bases). This CDR3 has 13 amino acids. Germline values: CDR1 KGHSH, CDR2 LQKENI. Trimming pared 4 bases from V and 7 bases from J, leaving 13 bases between. The CDR3 reads CASSLEGSTGYTF. The CDR3 DNA follows: TGTGCCAGCTCACTAGAGGGGTCGACTGGCTACACCTTC.

In this sample, this clone turned up a few times. The chain is built from TRBV6-1 and TRBJ1-3; no clear D gene. V was shortened by 4 bases and J by 0 bases, with 13 bases between the two germline ends. From germline, CDR1 is MNHNS and CDR2 SASEGT. There are 16 residues in the CDR3. CDR3 nucleotides: TGTGCCAGCAGTGTTAGGGAGACTTCCTCTGGAAACACCATATATTTT. Protein sequence: CASSVRETSSGNTIYF.

The CDR3 sequence is CASSIPGFGNQPQHF. CDR3 DNA sequence: TGTGCCAGTAGTATTCCAGGGTTCGGCAATCAGCCCCAGCATTTT. This chain links TRBV19 with TRBJ1-5; a weak D match, TRBD1 (5 bases). This CDR3 is 15 amino acids long. The V gene lost 3 bases and the J gene lost 2 bases, with 11 bases spanning the gap. Germline CDR1 and CDR2: LNHDA and SQIVND (reference sequence). The full variable domain, completed using reference TRBV19 and TRBJ1-5, is DGGITQSPKYLFRKEGQNVTLSCEQNLNHDAMYWYRQDPGQGLRLIYYSQIVNDFQKGDIAEGYSVSREKKESFPLTVTSAQKNPTAFYLCASSIPGFGNQPQHFGDGTRLSIL.

V gene TRBV19 combines with J gene TRBJ2-3; unclear D gene. CDR1 is LNHDA, CDR2 SQIVND, per germline (reference sequence). Trimming took off 4 bases at V and 0 bases at J, with 8 bases between the two ends. The CDR3 is 14 residues long. The CDR3 DNA reads TGTGCCAGTAGTACCCCTGTCAGCACAGATACGCAGTATTTT. Translated: CASSTPVSTDTQYF. Full variable domain (missing parts from reference TRBV19 and TRBJ2-3): DGGITQSPKYLFRKEGQNVTLSCEQNLNHDAMYWYRQDPGQGLRLIYYSQIVNDFQKGDIAEGYSVSREKKESFPLTVTSAQKNPTAFYLCASSTPVSTDTQYFGPGTRLTVL.

V gene TRBV6-6 combines with J gene TRBJ2-7; D gene unclear. Trimming stripped 0 bases from V and 4 bases from J, with 7 bases between. CDR1 is MNHNY, CDR2 SVGAGI, per germline (reference sequence). The CDR3 extends over 13 amino acids. The CDR3 spells CASSYSRFYEQYF. DNA for the CDR3: TGTGCCAGCAGTTACTCACGGTTTTACGAGCAGTACTTC.

This clone has only a few counts. The rearrangement joins TRBV23-1 to TRBJ1-5; D is unresolved. TRBV23-1 is reported as an ORF; its role is uncertain. V was shortened by 7 bases and J by 0 bases, with 16 bases between the two germline ends. The CDR3 loop spans 16 amino acids. The CDR3 protein is CASTPVGGNSNQPQHF. DNA for the CDR3: TGCGCCAGCACCCCTGTGGGAGGGAATAGCAATCAGCCCCAGCATTTT.

Concerning this clone itself: Other DNA sequences in this sample translate to the same CDR3. V is TRBV7-3 and J is TRBJ1-1, with D possibly matching TRBD1 (6 bases). Trimming took off 3 bases at V and 2 bases at J, with 7 bases between the two ends. The germline CDR1 and CDR2 sequences are SGHTA and FQGTGA. This CDR3 has 13 amino acids. CDR3 region: CASSLDSNTEAFF. DNA of the CDR3: TGTGCCAGCAGCTTGGACAGCAACACTGAAGCTTTCTTT.

V usage is TRBV28 and J usage is TRBJ1-2; 9 bases match TRBD1. The CDR3 extends over 16 amino acids. Germline-derived CDR1 and CDR2 are MDHEN and SYDVKM. J was trimmed by 4 bases and V by 7 bases; bases with no gene match: 13. For the CDR3, the DNA is TGTGCCAGCATTACAGGGGGCGAACCTGATCCCTATGGCTACACCTTC. Amino acids: CASITGGEPDPYGYTF.

The rearrangement uses TRBV13 and TRBJ2-1; 7 bases fit TRBD2. This CDR3 comprises 16 residues. The germline CDR1 and CDR2 sequences are PRHDT and FYEKMQ (reference sequence). J gave up 1 base and V 0 bases, and 3 bases lay outside the gene matches. The DNA of the CDR3 is TGTGCCAGCAGCTTAGGGCGGGAGCGGTCCTACAATGAGCAGTTCTTC. Its protein is CASSLGRERSYNEQFF.